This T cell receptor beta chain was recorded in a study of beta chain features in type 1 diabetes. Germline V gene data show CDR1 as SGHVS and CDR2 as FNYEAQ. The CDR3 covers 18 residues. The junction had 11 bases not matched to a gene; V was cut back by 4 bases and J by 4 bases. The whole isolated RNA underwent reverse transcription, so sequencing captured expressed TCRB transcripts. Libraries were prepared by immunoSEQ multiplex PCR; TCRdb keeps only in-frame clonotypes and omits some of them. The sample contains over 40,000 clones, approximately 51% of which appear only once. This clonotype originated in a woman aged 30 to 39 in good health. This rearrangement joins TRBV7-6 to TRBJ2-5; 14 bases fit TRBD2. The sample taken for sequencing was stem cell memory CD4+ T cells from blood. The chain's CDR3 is CASSYWTSGRPGGETQYF. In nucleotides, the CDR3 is TGTGCCAGCAGCTACTGGACTAGCGGGAGGCCGGGGGGAGAGACCCAGTACTTC.